This T cell receptor (beta chain) was identified in a study of CD8+ T cells in alopecia areata. Study results and caveats: The study found that many expanded lesional clones persisted in scalp and blood during tofacitinib. On tofacitinib, scalp clonality and expanded CD8+ clones among top 100 fell significantly.

This clone has only a few counts. Its antigen is undetermined. As the sequencing template, cDNA was produced by extracting RNA and reverse transcribing it. This table comes from immunoSEQ multiplex PCR, and its TCRdb copy is limited to in-frame clones, with some not included. The sample holds a few hundred thousand clones, around two fifths seen once. This sample's treatment: oral pan-JAK inhibitor, 5-10 mg twice daily. In germline, CDR1 is LNHDA, CDR2 SQIVND (reference sequence). CDR3 length equals 12 residues. Trimming shortened V by 6 bases and J by 5 bases, and 10 bases separated the two germline ends.

This TCR came from a human donor with alopecia areata. Sequenced here: CD4+ T cells sorted from blood, sampled at roughly week 30, from a patient treated with tofacitinib. The J gene is TRBJ2-5, the V gene TRBV19, with a tentative D call TRBD2 (5 bases). The CDR3 region is CASSHSVETQYF. For the CDR3, the DNA is TGTGCCAGTAGCCATAGCGTGGAGACCCAGTACTTC.